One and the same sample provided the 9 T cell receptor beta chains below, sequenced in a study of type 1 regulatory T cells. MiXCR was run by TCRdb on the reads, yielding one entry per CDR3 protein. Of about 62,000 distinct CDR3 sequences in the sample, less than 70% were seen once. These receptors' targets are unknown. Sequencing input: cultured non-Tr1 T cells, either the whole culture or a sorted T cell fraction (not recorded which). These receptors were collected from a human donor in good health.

This CDR3 reads CASSPRWGVPSYNEQFF. In nucleotides, the CDR3 is TGTGCCAGCAGCCCCCGCTGGGGAGTTCCCTCCTACAATGAGCAGTTCTTC. This chain joins TRBV11-2 and TRBJ2-1, with D perhaps TRBD2 (5 bases). The CDR3 runs to 17 residues. Germline-derived CDR1 and CDR2 are SGHAT and FQNNGV. V was cut by 5 bases and J by 0 bases, with 17 bases left in between.

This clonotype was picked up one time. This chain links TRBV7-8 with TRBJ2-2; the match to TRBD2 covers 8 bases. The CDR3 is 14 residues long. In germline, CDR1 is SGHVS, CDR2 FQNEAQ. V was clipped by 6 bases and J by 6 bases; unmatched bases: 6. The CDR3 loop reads CASRAGGNAGELFF. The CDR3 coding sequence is TGTGCCAGCAGGGCGGGAGGCAACGCCGGGGAGCTGTTTTTT.

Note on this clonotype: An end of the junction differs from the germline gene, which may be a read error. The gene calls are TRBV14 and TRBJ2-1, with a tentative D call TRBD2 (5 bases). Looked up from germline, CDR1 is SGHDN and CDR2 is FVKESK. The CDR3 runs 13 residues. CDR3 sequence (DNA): TGTGCCAGCAGCCAGGTCCCTAGCAGTTCTCCGATCTTC. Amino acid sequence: CASSQVPSSSPIF. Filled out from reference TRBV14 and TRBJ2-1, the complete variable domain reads EAGVTQFPSHSVIEKGQTVTLRCDPISGHDNLYWYRRVMGKEIKFLLHFVKESKQDESGMPNNRFLAERTGGTYSTLKVQPAELEDSGVYFCASSQVPSSSPIFGPGTRLTVL.

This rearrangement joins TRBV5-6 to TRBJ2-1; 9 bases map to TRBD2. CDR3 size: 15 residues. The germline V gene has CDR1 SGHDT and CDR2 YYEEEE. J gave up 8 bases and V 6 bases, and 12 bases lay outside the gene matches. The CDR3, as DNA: TGTGCCAGCACCCTAATGGCGGGGGGGAGGGATGAGCAGTTCTTC. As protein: CASTLMAGGRDEQFF.

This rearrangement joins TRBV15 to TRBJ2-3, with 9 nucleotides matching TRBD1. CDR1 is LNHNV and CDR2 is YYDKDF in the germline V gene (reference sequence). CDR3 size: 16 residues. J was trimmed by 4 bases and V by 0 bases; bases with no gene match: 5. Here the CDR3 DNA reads TGTGCCACCAGCAGAGAGGGACAGGGACCGGCAGATACGCAGTATTTT. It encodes CATSREGQGPADTQYF.

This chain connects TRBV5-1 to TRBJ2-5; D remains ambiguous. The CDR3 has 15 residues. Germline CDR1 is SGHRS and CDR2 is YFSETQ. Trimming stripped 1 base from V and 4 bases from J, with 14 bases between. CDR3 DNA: TGCGCCAGCAGCTTGACGTCGGCCCAGAGAGAGACCCAGTACTTC. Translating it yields CASSLTSAQRETQYF.

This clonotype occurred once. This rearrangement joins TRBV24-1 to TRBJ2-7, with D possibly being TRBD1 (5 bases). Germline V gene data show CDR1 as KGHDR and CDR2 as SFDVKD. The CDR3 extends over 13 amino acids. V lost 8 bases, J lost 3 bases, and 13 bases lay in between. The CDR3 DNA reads TGTGCCACCACGACAGCAGTTGTCTACGAGCAGTACTTC. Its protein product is CATTTAVVYEQYF.

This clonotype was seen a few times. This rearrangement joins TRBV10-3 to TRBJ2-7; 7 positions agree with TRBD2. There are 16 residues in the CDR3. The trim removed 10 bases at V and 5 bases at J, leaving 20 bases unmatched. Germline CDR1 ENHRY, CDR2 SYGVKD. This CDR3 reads CATHDASGGVLNEQYF. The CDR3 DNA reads TGTGCCACCCACGACGCCTCGGGGGGTGTTCTAAACGAGCAGTACTTC.

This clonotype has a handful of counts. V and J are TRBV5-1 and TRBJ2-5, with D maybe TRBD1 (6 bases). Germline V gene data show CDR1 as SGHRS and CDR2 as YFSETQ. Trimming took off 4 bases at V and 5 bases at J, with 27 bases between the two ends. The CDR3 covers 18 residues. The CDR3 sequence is CASSPWRVGGGTMETQYF. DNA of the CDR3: TGCGCCAGCAGCCCATGGCGGGTTGGTGGGGGCACCATGGAGACCCAGTACTTC.